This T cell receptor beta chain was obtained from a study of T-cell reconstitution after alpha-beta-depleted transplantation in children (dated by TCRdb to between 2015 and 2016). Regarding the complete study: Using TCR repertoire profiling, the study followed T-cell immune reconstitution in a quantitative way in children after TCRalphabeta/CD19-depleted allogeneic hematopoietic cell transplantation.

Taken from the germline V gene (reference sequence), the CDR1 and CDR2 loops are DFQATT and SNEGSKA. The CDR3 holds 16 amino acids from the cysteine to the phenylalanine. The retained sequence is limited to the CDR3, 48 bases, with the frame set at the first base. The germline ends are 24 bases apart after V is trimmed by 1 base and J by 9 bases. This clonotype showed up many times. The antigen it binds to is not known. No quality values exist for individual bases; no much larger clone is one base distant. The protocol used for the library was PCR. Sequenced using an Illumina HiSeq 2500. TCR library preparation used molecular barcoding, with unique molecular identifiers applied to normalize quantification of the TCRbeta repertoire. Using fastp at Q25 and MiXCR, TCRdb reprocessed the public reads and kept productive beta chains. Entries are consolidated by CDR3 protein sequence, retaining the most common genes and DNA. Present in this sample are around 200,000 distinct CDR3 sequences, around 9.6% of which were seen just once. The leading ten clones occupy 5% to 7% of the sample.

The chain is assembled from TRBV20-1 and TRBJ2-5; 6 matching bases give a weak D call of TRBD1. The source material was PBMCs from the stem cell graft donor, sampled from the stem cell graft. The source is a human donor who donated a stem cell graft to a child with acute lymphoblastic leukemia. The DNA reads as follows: TGCAGTGCTAGAGGTCTCGACTCCGAGGGGGTATGGTCCCAGTACTTC. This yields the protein CSARGLDSEGVWSQYF.